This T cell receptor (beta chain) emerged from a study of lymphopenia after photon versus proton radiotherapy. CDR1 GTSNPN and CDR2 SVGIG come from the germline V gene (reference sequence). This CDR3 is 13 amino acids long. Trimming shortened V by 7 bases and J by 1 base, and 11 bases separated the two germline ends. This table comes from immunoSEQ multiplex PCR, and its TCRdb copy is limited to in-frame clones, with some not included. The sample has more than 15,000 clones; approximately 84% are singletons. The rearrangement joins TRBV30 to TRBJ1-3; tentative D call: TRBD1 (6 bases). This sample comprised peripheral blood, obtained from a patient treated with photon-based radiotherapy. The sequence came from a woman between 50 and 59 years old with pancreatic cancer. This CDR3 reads CASGDESGNTIYF. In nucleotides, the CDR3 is TGTGCCTCAGGGGACGAATCTGGAAACACCATATATTTT.